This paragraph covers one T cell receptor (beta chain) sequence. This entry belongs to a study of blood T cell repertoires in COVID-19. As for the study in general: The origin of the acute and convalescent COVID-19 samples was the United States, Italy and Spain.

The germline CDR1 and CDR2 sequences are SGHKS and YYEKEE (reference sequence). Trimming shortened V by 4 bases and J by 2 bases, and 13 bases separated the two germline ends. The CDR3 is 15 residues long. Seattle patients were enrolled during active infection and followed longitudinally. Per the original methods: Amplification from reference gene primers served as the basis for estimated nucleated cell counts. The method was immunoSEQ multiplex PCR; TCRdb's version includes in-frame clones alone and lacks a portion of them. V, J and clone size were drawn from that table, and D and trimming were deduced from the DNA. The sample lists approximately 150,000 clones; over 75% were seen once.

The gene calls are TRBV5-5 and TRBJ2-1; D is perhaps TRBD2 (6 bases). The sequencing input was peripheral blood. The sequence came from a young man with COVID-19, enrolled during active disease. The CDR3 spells CASSPREHAYNEQFF. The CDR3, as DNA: TGTGCCAGCAGCCCCCGGGAGCACGCCTACAATGAGCAGTTCTTC.